This entry features one T cell receptor (beta chain) sequence. Sequenced by immunoSEQ multiplex PCR; TCRdb stores in-frame clones only, minus some. The sample records a few hundred thousand clones, roughly 88% being singletons. The germline gives CDR1 MNHNS, CDR2 SASEGT. This CDR3 has 18 amino acids. Trimming shortened V by 4 bases and J by 0 bases, and 19 bases separated the two germline ends. Treatment defined: 15 to 20 received Ad26.COV2.S at low or high dose, single or two shots; about five received placebo; per-sample allocation not given. Each sample was drawn 63 days after the first injection (of vaccine or placebo). Adults aged 18-55 years in Boston included the donor. The record originates from a study of Ad26.COV2.S vaccination and SARS-CoV-2 variants.

V and J are TRBV6-1 and TRBJ1-5; D is ambiguous. Material: peripheral blood, obtained in a trial of Ad26.COV2.S vaccine versus placebo. This receptor was obtained from a person aged 18-65 years who received the Ad26.COV2.S COVID-19 vaccine or a placebo. The CDR3 region is CASSGEVGGTYSNQPQHF. CDR3 coding DNA: TGTGCCAGCAGTGGAGAGGTGGGAGGAACCTATAGCAATCAGCCCCAGCATTTT.